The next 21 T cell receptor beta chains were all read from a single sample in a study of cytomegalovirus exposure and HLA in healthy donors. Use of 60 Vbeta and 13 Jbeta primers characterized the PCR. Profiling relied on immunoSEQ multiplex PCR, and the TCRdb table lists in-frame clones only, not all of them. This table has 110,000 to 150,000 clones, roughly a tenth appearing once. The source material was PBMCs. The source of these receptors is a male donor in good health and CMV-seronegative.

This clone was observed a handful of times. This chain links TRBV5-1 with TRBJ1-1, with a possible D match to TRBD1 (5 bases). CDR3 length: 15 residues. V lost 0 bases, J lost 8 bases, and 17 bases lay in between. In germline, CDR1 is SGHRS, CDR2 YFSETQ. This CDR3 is CASSLGEGWAAEAFF. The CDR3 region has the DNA TGCGCCAGCAGCTTGGGGGAGGGGTGGGCAGCAGAAGCTTTCTTT.

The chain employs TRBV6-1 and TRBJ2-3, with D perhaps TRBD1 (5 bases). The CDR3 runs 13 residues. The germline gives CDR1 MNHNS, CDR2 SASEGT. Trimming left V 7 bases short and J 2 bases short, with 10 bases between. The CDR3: CASIRVATDTQYF. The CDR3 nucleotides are TGTGCCAGCATCAGGGTGGCCACAGATACGCAGTATTTT.

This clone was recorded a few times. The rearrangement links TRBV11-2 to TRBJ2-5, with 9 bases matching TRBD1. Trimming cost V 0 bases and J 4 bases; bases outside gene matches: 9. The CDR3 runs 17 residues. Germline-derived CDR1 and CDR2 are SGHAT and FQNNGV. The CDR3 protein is CASSLEGGGQGGETQYF. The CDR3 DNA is TGTGCCAGCAGCTTAGAAGGCGGGGGACAGGGAGGAGAGACCCAGTACTTC.

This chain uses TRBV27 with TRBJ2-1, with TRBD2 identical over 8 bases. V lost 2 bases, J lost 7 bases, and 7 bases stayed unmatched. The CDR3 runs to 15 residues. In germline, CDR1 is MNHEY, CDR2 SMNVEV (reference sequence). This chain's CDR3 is CASSLVGGAENEQFF. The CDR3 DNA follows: TGTGCCAGCAGTTTAGTCGGGGGGGCCGAAAATGAGCAGTTCTTC.

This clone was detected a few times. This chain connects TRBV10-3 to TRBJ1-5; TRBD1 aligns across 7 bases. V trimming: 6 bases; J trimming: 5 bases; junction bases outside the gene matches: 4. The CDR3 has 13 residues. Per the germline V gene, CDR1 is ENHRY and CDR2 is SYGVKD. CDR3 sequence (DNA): TGTGCCATCAGCGTTGACAGGGATCAGCCCCAGCATTTT. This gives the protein CAISVDRDQPQHF.

CDR3 bases: TGTGCCAGCAGTTCCAGGGGGCGCGATTCACCCCTCCACTTT. Translation gives CASSSRGRDSPLHF. This chain connects TRBV27 to TRBJ1-6, with 8 bases fitting TRBD1. The CDR3 is 14 amino acids. Trimming removed 4 bases from V and 8 bases from J; junction bases left unmatched: 4. Germline CDR1 MNHEY, CDR2 SMNVEV (reference sequence).

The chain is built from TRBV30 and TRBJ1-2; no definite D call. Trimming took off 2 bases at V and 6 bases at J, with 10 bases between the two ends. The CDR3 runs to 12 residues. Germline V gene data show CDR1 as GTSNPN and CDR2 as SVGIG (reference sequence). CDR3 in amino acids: CAWSRIRNGYTF. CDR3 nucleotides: TGTGCCTGGAGTCGTATCCGTAATGGCTACACCTTC. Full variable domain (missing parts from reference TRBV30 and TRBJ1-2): SQTIHQWPATLVQPVGSPLSLECTVEGTSNPNLYWYRQAAGRGLQLLFYSVGIGQISSEVPQNLSASRPQDRQFILSSKKLLLSDSGFYLCAWSRIRNGYTFGSGTRLTVV.

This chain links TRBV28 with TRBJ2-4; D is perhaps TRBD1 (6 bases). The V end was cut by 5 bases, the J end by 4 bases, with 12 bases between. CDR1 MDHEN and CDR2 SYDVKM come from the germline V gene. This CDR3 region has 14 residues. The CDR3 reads CASSPGTQKNIQYF. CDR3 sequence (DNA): TGTGCCAGCAGTCCGGGGACACAGAAAAACATTCAGTACTTC.

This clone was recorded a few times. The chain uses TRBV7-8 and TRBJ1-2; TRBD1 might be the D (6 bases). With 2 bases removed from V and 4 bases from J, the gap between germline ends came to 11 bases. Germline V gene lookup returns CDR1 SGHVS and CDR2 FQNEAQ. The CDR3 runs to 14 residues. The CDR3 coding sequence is TGTGCCAGCAGCTTACGCCTGGACAGCTATGGCTACACCTTC. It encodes CASSLRLDSYGYTF.

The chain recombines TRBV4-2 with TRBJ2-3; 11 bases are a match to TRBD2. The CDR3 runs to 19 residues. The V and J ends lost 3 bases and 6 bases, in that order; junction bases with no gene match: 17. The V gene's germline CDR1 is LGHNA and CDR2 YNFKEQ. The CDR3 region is CASSQIEGLAVQEGDTQYF. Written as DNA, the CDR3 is TGTGCCAGCAGCCAGATAGAGGGACTAGCGGTCCAGGAGGGGGATACGCAGTATTTT.

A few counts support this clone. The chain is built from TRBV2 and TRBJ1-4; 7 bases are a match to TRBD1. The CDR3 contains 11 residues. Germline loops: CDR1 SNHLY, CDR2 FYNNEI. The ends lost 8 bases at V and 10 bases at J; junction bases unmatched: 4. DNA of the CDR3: TGTGCCAGCTCGGGACAGTCAAAACTGTTTTTT. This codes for CASSGQSKLFF. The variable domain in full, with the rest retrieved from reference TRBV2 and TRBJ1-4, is EPEVTQTPSHQVTQMGQEVILRCVPISNHLYFYWYRQILGQKVEFLVSFYNNEISEKSEIFDDQFSVERPDGSNFTLKIRSTKLEDSAMYFCASSGQSKLFFGSGTQLSVL.

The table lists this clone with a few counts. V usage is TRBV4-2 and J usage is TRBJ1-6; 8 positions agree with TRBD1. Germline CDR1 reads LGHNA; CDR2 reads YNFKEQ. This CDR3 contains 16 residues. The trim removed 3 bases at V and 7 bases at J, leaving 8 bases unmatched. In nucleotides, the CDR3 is TGTGCCAGCAGCCAGGCACAGGACAGGGAGAATTCACCCCTCCACTTT. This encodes CASSQAQDRENSPLHF.

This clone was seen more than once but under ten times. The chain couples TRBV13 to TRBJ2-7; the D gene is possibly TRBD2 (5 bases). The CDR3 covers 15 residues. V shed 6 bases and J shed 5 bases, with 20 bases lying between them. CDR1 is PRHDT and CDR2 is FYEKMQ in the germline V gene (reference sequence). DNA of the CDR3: TGTGCCAGCAGTCGCACCCCGAGGGAATACGACGAGCAGTACTTC. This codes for CASSRTPREYDEQYF.

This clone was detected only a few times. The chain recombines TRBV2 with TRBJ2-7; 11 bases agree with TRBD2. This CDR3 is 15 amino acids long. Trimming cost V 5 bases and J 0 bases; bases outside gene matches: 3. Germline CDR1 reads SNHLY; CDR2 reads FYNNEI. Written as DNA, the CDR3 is TGTGCCAGCAGTACTACTAGCGGGGGCTCCTACGAGCAGTACTTC. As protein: CASSTTSGGSYEQYF.

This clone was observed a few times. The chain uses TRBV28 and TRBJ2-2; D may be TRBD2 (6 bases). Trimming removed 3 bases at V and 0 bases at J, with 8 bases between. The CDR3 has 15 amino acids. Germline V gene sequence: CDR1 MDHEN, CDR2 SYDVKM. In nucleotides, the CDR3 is TGTGCCAGCAGTTTGGCGGGAACGAACACCGGGGAGCTGTTTTTT. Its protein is CASSLAGTNTGELFF.

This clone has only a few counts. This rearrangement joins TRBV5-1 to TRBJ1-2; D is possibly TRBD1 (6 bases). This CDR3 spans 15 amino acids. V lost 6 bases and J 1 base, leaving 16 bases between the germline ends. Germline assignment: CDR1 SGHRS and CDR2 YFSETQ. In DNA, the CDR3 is TGCGCCAGCACCCCGGGACAAACTATTAACTATGGCTACACCTTC. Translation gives CASTPGQTINYGYTF.

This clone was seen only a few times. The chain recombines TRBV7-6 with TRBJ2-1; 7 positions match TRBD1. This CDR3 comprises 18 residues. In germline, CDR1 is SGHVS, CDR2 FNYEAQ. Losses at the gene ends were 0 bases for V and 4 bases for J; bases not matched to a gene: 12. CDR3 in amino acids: CASSLAPGQTNPYNEQFF. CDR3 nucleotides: TGTGCCAGCAGCTTAGCGCCGGGACAGACTAACCCTTACAATGAGCAGTTCTTC.

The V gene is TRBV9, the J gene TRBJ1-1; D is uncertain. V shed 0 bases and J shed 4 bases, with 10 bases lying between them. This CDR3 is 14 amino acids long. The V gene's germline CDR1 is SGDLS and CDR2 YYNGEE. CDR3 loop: CASSVGGGITEAFF. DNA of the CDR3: TGTGCCAGCAGCGTAGGCGGAGGTATCACTGAAGCTTTCTTT.

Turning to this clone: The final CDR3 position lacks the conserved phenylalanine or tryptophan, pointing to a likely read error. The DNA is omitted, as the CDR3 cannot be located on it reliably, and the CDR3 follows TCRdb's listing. The CDR3 reads CASSDGPTGPV. This chain connects TRBV2 to TRBJ1-2; TRBD1, the table's D call, lacks a check against the DNA. Germline loops: CDR1 SNHLY, CDR2 FYNNEI. The CDR3 contains 11 residues when both ends are counted.

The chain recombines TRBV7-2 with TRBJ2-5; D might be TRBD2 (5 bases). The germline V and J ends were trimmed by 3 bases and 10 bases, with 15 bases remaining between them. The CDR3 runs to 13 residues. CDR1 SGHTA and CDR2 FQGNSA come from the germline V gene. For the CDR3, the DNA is TGTGCCAGCAGCTTCGGGCCCCCAGCGGTCCAGTACTTC. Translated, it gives CASSFGPPAVQYF.

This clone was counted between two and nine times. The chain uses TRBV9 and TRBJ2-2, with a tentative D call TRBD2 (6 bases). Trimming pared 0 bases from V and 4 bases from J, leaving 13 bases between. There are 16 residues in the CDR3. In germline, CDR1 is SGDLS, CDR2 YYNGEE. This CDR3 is CASSVDHGRGTGELFF. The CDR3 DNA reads TGTGCCAGCAGCGTAGATCACGGGAGAGGCACCGGGGAGCTGTTTTTT.